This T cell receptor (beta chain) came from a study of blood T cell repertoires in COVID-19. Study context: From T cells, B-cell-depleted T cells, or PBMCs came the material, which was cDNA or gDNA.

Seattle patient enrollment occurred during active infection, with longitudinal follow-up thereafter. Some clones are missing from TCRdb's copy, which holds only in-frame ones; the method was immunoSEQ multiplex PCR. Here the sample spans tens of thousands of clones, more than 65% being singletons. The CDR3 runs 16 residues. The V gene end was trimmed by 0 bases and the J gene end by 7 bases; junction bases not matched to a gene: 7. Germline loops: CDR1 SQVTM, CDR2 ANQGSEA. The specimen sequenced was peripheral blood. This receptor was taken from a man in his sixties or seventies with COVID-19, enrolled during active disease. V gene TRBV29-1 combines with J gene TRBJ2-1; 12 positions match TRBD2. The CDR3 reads CSVEDPGLAGNNEQFF. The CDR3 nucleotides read TGCAGCGTTGAAGATCCCGGACTAGCGGGAAATAATGAGCAGTTCTTC.